What follows are 22 T cell receptor beta chains derived from one specimen sequenced in a study of T cells in Graves' hyperthyroidism and ophthalmopathy. Amplified TCR beta CDR3 regions derived from RNA transcripts. Primed by the HTBI set, a first-round RT-PCR was run on the TCR CDR3. TCRdb called the multiplex PCR reads again in MiXCR, with one record for every CDR3 protein. The sample shows hundreds of thousands of distinct CDR3 sequences, less than 25% of them seen only once. What was sequenced was blood. These receptors all stem from a man younger than 40 with Graves' ophthalmopathy.

This clonotype was counted a few times. CDR3 sequence reads: CASSQEGTSGNYEQYF. The CDR3 DNA follows: TGCGCCAGCAGCCAAGAAGGGACTAGCGGAAACTACGAGCAGTACTTC. This chain joins TRBV4-1 and TRBJ2-7, with 11 bases matching TRBD2. V lost 0 bases, J lost 3 bases, and 4 bases stayed unmatched. CDR1 and CDR2 from the germline V gene are MGHRA and YSYEKL. This CDR3 spans 16 amino acids.

There are many counts of this clonotype. The rearrangement uses TRBV2 and TRBJ1-5; 10 bases map to TRBD1. The J segment lost 7 bases and the V segment lost 7 bases, leaving 7 bases of the junction unmatched. CDR3 length: 14 residues. Germline lookup yields CDR1 SNHLY and CDR2 FYNNEI. The CDR3 DNA reads as TGTGCCAGCAACGACAGGGGGCGCGGCCAGCCCCAGCATTTT. Protein: CASNDRGRGQPQHF.

This clonotype was picked up many times. The rearrangement joins TRBV28 to TRBJ2-1; 13 bases fit TRBD2. The V gene end was trimmed by 6 bases and the J gene end by 6 bases; junction bases not matched to a gene: 8. There are 16 residues in the CDR3. The germline CDR1 and CDR2 sequences are MDHEN and SYDVKM. CDR3 amino acids: CASRERGLAGLNEQFF. The CDR3 DNA reads TGTGCCAGCAGGGAGCGGGGACTAGCGGGACTCAATGAGCAGTTCTTC.

With respect to this clonotype: The junction does not match germline at one end; this may be a read error. The chain combines TRBV25-1 with TRBJ2-3, with 11 bases identical to TRBD2. The CDR3 runs 17 residues. CDR1 and CDR2 (germline): MGHDK, SYGVNS. In DNA form, the CDR3 reads TGTGCCAGCAGTGAATTGGAAACTAGCGGGGGCACAAATACGCAGTATTTT. Amino acids: CASSELETSGGTNTQYF.

V and J are TRBV27 and TRBJ2-1; no reliable D call. Trimming removed 2 bases from V and 0 bases from J, with 14 bases in between. The CDR3 extends over 17 amino acids. CDR1 and CDR2 (germline): MNHEY, SMNVEV (reference sequence). CDR3 region: CASSLLPYGFSYNEQFF. The CDR3 nucleotides are TGTGCCAGCAGTTTACTCCCGTACGGGTTCTCCTACAATGAGCAGTTCTTC.

In regard to this clonotype: This sequence may be a read error, since a much larger clone differs from it by one base. The rearrangement joins TRBV2 to TRBJ2-1, with D maybe TRBD2 (7 bases). V gave up 2 bases and J gave up 10 bases, with 15 bases separating them. Germline V gene data show CDR1 as SNHLY and CDR2 as FYNNEI. This CDR3 spans 14 amino acids. The CDR3 DNA reads TGTGCCAGCAGTGAAAGCGGGACACCCAACGAGCAGTTCTTC. This translates into CASSESGTPNEQFF.

This clonotype was observed many times. The rearrangement links TRBV3-1 to TRBJ2-7, with 7 bases matching TRBD2. This CDR3 contains 18 residues. Germline CDR1 and CDR2: LGHDT and YNNKEL (reference sequence). The J segment lost 0 bases and the V segment lost 5 bases, leaving 16 bases of the junction unmatched. The CDR3 reads CASSMSSGTTVSSYEQYF. CDR3 DNA sequence: TGTGCCAGCAGCATGTCTAGTGGGACTACTGTAAGCTCCTACGAGCAGTACTTC.

This clonotype was found a few times. The chain is built from TRBV28 and TRBJ2-5; D might be TRBD2 (5 bases). Germline CDR1 reads MDHEN; CDR2 reads SYDVKM. Trimming left V 4 bases short and J 4 bases short, with 7 bases between. The CDR3 has 12 residues. The CDR3 region has the DNA TGTGCCAGCAGTTGGAGGCCAGAGACCCAGTACTTC. This translates into CASSWRPETQYF. The entire variable domain, with the rest obtained from reference TRBV28 and TRBJ2-5, is as follows: DVKVTQSSRYLVKRTGEKVFLECVQDMDHENMFWYRQDPGLGLRLIYFSYDVKMKEKGDIPEGYSVSREKKERFSLILESASTNQTSMYLCASSWRPETQYFGPGTRLLVL.

The chain carries TRBV7-2 and TRBJ2-2; TRBD2 matches at 9 bases. This CDR3 region has 16 residues. With V trimmed by 2 bases and J by 6 bases, 7 bases remained unmatched. CDR1 is SGHTA and CDR2 is FQGNSA in the germline V gene. The CDR3 DNA sequence: TGTGCCAGCAGCTTAAGTTCTAGCGGGGCCTCCGGGGAGCTGTTTTTT. Protein sequence: CASSLSSSGASGELFF.

This sequence joins TRBV13 and TRBJ1-5; 8 positions match TRBD1. V shed 3 bases and J 6 bases; nucleotides not matched to a gene: 7. CDR3 length: 15 amino acids. CDR1 PRHDT and CDR2 FYEKMQ come from the germline V gene (reference sequence). This CDR3 reads CASSLDRVRPQPQHF. In DNA form, the CDR3 reads TGTGCCAGCAGCTTGGACAGGGTAAGACCTCAGCCCCAGCATTTT. Filled out from reference TRBV13 and TRBJ1-5, the complete variable domain reads AAGVIQSPRHLIKEKRETATLKCYPIPRHDTVYWYQQGPGQDPQFLISFYEKMQSDKGSIPDRFSAQQFSDYHSELNMSSLELGDSALYFCASSLDRVRPQPQHFGDGTRLSIL.

The chain couples TRBV5-6 to TRBJ1-4; 10 bases fit TRBD1. This CDR3 contains 16 residues. With 4 bases clipped from V and 4 bases from J, the junction kept 7 bases outside the gene matches. Germline V gene lookup returns CDR1 SGHDT and CDR2 YYEEEE. This CDR3 is CASSRRDRGFNEKLFF. The CDR3 coding sequence is TGTGCCAGCAGCCGCCGGGACAGGGGCTTTAATGAAAAACTGTTTTTT.

This chain joins TRBV7-3 and TRBJ2-7; no firm D call. The V gene lost 2 bases and the J gene lost 2 bases, with 13 bases spanning the gap. The CDR3 extends over 15 amino acids. CDR1 SGHTA and CDR2 FQGTGA come from the germline V gene. The CDR3, as DNA: TGTGCCAGCAGCTTAGAATGGGCACCGACCTACGAGCAGTACTTC. Its translation is CASSLEWAPTYEQYF.

On this clonotype itself: The junction departs from the called germline gene at one end, perhaps through a read error. This sequence joins TRBV7-8 and TRBJ1-1, with 9 nucleotides matching TRBD1. The CDR3 contains 13 residues. Per the germline V gene, CDR1 is SGHVS and CDR2 is FQNEAQ. The CDR3 DNA sequence: TGTGCCAACAGCCAGGGACAGGGTTCGGAAGCTTTCTTT. Translated, it gives CANSQGQGSEAFF.

This clonotype was seen a few times. This chain joins TRBV9 and TRBJ1-1, with D perhaps TRBD1 (5 bases). The CDR3 has 15 residues. The germline V gene encodes CDR1 SGDLS and CDR2 YYNGEE. V was trimmed by 2 bases and J by 7 bases, leaving 18 bases between them. The CDR3 protein is CASSVYRDQKGEAFF. The CDR3 DNA reads TGTGCCAGCAGCGTTTATAGGGACCAAAAGGGTGAAGCTTTCTTT.

The V and J genes are TRBV20-1 and TRBJ2-1, with TRBD1 as a possible D gene (6 bases). The CDR3 loop spans 15 amino acids. V lost 2 bases and J lost 1, with 12 bases in between. Germline V gives CDR1 DFQATT, CDR2 SNEGSKA (reference sequence). This chain's CDR3 is CSARQTGLSYNEQFF. The CDR3 bases are TGCAGTGCTAGACAAACAGGGTTGTCCTACAATGAGCAGTTCTTC.

This clonotype has more than one count but fewer than ten. V is TRBV5-5 and J is TRBJ1-2, with 9 bases fitting TRBD1. Trimming at V came to 5 bases and at J to 4 bases, leaving 3 bases not matched to a gene. This CDR3 has 13 residues. Germline V gene sequence: CDR1 SGHKS, CDR2 YYEKEE (reference sequence). In DNA form, the CDR3 reads TGTGCCAGCAGGGGGGGACAGGGCTATGGCTACACCTTC. It yields the protein CASRGGQGYGYTF.

This clonotype was seen more than once but under ten times. V and J are TRBV20-1 and TRBJ2-1, with TRBD2 matching 14 bases. J gave up 9 bases and V 5 bases, and 6 bases lay outside the gene matches. There are 14 residues in the CDR3. CDR1 DFQATT and CDR2 SNEGSKA come from the germline V gene (reference sequence). CDR3 sequence (DNA): TGCAGTGCTTACCCGACTAGCGGGGGGGGTGAGCAGTTCTTC. This translates into CSAYPTSGGGEQFF.

The V call is TRBV7-9, the J call TRBJ1-4, with D unclear. There are 16 residues in the CDR3. Germline CDR1 reads SEHNR; CDR2 reads FQNEAQ (reference sequence). V was clipped by 0 bases and J by 2 bases, with 10 bases between them. CDR3 sequence reads: CASSLAAGTTNEKLFF. CDR3 DNA sequence: TGTGCCAGCAGCTTAGCGGCAGGTACCACTAATGAAAAACTGTTTTTT.

This clonotype was seen a handful of times. The chain links TRBV6-1 to TRBJ2-7; D may match TRBD1 or TRBD2 (5 bases each). Trimming removed 8 bases at V and 5 bases at J, with 16 bases between. From germline, CDR1 is MNHNS and CDR2 SASEGT. The CDR3 spans 13 residues. The CDR3 nucleotides are TGTGCCAGCTGGGACCCGGGAAGGGACGAGCAGTACTTC. This encodes CASWDPGRDEQYF.

The sample holds many counts of this clonotype. This chain's CDR3 is CASSPPPGHSVEQYF. The CDR3 coding sequence is TGTGCCAGCTCACCACCCCCGGGACACTCCGTCGAGCAGTACTTC. This chain connects TRBV18 to TRBJ2-7, with D tentatively TRBD1 (6 bases). The V end was cut by 0 bases, the J end by 6 bases, with 15 bases between. The CDR3 covers 15 residues. Germline V gives CDR1 KGHSH, CDR2 LQKENI.

This clonotype is a singleton in its sample. The chain couples TRBV6-2 or TRBV6-3 to TRBJ1-2, with 7 bases that match TRBD1. The germline V gene encodes CDR1 MNHEY and CDR2 SVGEGT. The V segment lost 7 bases and the J segment 2 bases; nucleotides outside the gene matches: 4. This CDR3 is built from 13 residues. The CDR3 protein is CASTVGQNYGYTF. CDR3 DNA sequence: TGTGCCAGCACTGTGGGACAGAACTATGGCTACACCTTC.

In this sample, this clonotype turned up a few times. The V and J genes are TRBV28 and TRBJ1-2; possible D gene TRBD1, 5 bases. Germline V lookup: CDR1 MDHEN, CDR2 SYDVKM. The CDR3 has 13 residues. V was trimmed by 8 bases and J by 4 bases, leaving 14 bases between them. CDR3 loop: CASHGAGSYGYTF. CDR3 nucleotides: TGTGCCAGCCATGGGGCAGGGTCCTATGGCTACACCTTC.